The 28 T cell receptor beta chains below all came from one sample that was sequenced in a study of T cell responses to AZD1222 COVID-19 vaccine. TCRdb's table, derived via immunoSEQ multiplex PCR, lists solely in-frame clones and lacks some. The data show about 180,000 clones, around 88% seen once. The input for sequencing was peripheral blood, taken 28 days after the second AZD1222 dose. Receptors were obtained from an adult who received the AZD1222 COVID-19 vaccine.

The CDR3 coding sequence is TGCGCCAGCAGCCCAACCAACCCGGGACAGGGGTTGCATGAGCAGTTCTTC. It encodes CASSPTNPGQGLHEQFF. This chain connects TRBV5-1 to TRBJ2-1; 10 bases align to TRBD1. This CDR3 contains 17 residues. Trimming removed 4 bases from V and 8 bases from J; junction bases left unmatched: 15. Germline V gene lookup returns CDR1 SGHRS and CDR2 YFSETQ.

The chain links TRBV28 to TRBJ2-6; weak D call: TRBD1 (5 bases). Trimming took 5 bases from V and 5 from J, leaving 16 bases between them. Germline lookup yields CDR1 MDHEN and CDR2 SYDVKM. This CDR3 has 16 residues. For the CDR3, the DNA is TGTGCCAGCAGTCCGACAGTGCTGAACTGGGCCAACGTCCTGACTTTC. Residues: CASSPTVLNWANVLTF.

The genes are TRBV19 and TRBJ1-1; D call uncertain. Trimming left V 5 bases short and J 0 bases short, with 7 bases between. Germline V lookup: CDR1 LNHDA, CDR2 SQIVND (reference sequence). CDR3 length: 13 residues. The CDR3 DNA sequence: TGTGCCAGTAGTCCTCGGTTGAACACTGAAGCTTTCTTT. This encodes CASSPRLNTEAFF.

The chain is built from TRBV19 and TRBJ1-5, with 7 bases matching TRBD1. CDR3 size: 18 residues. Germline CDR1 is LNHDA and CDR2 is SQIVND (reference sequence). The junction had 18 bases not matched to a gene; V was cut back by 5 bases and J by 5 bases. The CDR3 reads CASSQWMIGQVIHQPQHF. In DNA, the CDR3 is TGTGCCAGTAGTCAATGGATGATAGGACAGGTAATCCATCAGCCCCAGCATTTT.

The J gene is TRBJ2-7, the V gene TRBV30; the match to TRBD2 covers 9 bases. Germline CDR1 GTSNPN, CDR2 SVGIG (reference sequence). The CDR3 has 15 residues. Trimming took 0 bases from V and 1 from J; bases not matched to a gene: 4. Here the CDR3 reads CAWSVQAGGSYEQYF. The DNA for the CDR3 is TGTGCCTGGAGTGTACAAGCGGGGGGTTCCTACGAGCAGTACTTC.

The CDR3 nucleotides are TGTGCCAGCAGTCCCTTAGGACAGACTTACAATCAGCCCCAGCATTTT. Protein product: CASSPLGQTYNQPQHF. The chain combines TRBV6-2 or TRBV6-3 with TRBJ1-5, with a tentative D call TRBD1 (6 bases). The CDR3 has 16 residues. The V end lost 5 bases, the J end lost 3 bases, and 17 bases lay between the germline ends. Germline values: CDR1 MNHEY, CDR2 SVGEGT.

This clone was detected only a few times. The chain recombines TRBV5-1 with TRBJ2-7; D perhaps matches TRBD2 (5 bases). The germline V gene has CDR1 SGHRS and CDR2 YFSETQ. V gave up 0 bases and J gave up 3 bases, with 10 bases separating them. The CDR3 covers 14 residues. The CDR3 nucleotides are TGCGCCAGCAGCTTGGACGGAGGATTCTACGAGCAGTACTTC. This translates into CASSLDGGFYEQYF.

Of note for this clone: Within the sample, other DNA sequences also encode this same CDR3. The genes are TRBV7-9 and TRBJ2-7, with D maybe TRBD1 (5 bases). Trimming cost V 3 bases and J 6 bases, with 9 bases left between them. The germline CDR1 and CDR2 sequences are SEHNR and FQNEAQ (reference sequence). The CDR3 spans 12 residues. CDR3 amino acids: CASSFQGTEQYF. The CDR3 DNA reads TGTGCCAGCAGCTTCCAGGGAACCGAGCAGTACTTC.

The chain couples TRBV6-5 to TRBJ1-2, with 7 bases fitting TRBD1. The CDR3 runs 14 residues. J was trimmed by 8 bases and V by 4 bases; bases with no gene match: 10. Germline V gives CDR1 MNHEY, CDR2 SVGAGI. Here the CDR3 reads CASSSDRARGGYTF. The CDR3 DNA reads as TGTGCCAGCAGTTCCGACAGGGCCCGGGGCGGCTACACCTTC.

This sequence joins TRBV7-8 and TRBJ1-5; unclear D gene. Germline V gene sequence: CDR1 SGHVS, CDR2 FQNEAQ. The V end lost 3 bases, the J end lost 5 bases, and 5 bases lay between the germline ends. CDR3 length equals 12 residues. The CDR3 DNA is TGTGCCAGCAGCTTGGACGATCAGCCCCAGCATTTT. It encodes CASSLDDQPQHF.

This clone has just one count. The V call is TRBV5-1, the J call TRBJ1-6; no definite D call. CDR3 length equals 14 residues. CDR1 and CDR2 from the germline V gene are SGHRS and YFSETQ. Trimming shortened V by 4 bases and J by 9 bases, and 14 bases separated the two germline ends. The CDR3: CASSREGVSSPLHF. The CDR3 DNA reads TGCGCCAGCAGCCGGGAGGGAGTGAGTTCACCCCTCCACTTT.

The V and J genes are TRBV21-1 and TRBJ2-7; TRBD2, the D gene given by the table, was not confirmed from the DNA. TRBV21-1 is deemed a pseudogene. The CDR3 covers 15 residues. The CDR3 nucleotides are TGTGCCAGCAGCAAAGACACTAGATGTCAGCACGAGCAGTACTTC. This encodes CASSKDTRCQHEQYF.

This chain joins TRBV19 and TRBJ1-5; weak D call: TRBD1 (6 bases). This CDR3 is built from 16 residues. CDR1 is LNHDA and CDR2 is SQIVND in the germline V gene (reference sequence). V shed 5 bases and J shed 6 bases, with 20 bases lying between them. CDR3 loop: CASSLRGGPRSQPQHF. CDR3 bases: TGTGCCAGTAGTCTTAGGGGGGGTCCGAGATCTCAGCCCCAGCATTTT. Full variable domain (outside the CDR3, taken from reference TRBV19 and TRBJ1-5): DGGITQSPKYLFRKEGQNVTLSCEQNLNHDAMYWYRQDPGQGLRLIYYSQIVNDFQKGDIAEGYSVSREKKESFPLTVTSAQKNPTAFYLCASSLRGGPRSQPQHFGDGTRLSIL.

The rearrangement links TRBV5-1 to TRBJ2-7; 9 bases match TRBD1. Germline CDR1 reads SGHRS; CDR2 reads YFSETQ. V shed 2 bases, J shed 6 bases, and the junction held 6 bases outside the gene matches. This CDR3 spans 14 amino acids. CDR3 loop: CASSLRTGVIEQYF. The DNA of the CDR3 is TGCGCCAGCAGCTTACGGACAGGGGTTATCGAGCAGTACTTC.

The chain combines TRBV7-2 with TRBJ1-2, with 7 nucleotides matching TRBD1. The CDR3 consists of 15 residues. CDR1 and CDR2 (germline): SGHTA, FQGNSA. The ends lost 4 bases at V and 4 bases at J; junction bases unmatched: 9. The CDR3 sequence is CASSSTPPGGYGYTF. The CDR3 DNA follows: TGTGCCAGCAGCTCTACCCCCCCAGGGGGCTATGGCTACACCTTC.

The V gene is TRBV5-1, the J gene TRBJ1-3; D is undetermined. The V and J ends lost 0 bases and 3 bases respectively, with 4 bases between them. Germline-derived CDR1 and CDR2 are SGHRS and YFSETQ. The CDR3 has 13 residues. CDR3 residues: CASSLVGGNTIYF. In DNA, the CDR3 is TGCGCCAGCAGCTTGGTCGGTGGAAACACCATATATTTT.

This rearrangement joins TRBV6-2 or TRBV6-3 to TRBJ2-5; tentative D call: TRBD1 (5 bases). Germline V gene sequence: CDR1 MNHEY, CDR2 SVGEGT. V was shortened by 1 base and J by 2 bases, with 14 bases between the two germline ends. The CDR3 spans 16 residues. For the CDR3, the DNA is TGTGCCAGCAGTTACTTTTTGGCAGGGAATCAAGAGACCCAGTACTTC. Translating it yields CASSYFLAGNQETQYF.

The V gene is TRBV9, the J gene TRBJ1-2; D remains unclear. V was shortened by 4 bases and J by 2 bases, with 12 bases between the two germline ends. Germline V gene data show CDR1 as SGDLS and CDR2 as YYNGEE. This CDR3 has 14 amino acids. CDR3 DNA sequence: TGTGCCAGCAGCCCACAGCCTGAGAACTATGGCTACACCTTC. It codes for CASSPQPENYGYTF.

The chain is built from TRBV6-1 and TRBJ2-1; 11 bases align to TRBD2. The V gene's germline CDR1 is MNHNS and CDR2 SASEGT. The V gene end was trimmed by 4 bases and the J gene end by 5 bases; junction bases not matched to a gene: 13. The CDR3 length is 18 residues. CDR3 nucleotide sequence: TGTGCCAGCAGTGTTACTAGCGGGAGACTCCCTAGCCACAATGAGCAGTTCTTC. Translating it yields CASSVTSGRLPSHNEQFF.

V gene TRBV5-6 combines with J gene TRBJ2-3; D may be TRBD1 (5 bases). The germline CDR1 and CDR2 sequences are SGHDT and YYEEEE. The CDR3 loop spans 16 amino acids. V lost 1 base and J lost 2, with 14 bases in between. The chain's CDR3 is CASSLYRNRFTDTQYF. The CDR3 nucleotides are TGTGCCAGCAGCTTGTATCGGAACAGGTTCACAGATACGCAGTATTTT.

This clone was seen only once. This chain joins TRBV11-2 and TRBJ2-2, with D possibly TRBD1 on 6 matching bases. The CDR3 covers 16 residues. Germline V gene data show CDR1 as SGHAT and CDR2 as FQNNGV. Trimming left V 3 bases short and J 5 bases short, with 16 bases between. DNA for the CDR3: TGTGCCAGCAGCTTGCCCGCAGGGGACGTGACCGGGGAGCTGTTTTTT. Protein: CASSLPAGDVTGELFF.

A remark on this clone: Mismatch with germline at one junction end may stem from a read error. The CDR3 DNA sequence: TGCGCCAGCAGCCTACACCGGGACAGCAGTTTGGCCTTC. This translates into CASSLHRDSSLAF. This chain uses TRBV5-1 with TRBJ1-2; TRBD1 matches at 7 bases. The CDR3 spans 13 residues. Germline CDR1 reads SGHRS; CDR2 reads YFSETQ.

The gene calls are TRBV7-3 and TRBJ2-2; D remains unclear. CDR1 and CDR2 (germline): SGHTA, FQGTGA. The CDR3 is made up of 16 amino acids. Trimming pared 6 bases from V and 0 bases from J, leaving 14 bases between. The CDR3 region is CASRLRGGANTGELFF. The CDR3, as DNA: TGTGCCAGCAGGCTACGAGGTGGCGCGAACACCGGGGAGCTGTTTTTT.

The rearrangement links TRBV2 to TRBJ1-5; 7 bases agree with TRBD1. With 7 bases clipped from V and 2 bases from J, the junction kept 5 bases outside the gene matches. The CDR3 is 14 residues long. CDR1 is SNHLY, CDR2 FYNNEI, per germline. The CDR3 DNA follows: TGTGCCAGCAAATGGGACAGCGGCAATCAGCCCCAGCATTTT. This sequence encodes CASKWDSGNQPQHF.

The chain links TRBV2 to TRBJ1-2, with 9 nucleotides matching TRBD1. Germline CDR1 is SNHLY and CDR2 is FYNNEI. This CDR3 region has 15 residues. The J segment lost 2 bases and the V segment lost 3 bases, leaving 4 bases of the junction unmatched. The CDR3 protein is CASSEGTGRNYGYTF. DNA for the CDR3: TGTGCCAGCAGTGAGGGGACAGGGAGGAACTATGGCTACACCTTC.

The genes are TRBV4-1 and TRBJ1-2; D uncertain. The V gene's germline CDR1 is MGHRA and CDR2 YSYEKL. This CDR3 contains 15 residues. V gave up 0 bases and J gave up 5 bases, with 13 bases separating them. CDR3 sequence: CASSQDGWVGYGYTF. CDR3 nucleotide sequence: TGCGCCAGCAGCCAAGATGGATGGGTCGGGTATGGCTACACCTTC.

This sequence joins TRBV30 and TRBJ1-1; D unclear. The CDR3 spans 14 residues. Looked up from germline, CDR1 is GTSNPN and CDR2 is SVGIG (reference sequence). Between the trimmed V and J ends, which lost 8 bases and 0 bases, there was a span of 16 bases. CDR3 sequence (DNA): TGTGCCCGGCTCCAAGGTGGTCTGAACACTGAAGCTTTCTTT. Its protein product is CARLQGGLNTEAFF.

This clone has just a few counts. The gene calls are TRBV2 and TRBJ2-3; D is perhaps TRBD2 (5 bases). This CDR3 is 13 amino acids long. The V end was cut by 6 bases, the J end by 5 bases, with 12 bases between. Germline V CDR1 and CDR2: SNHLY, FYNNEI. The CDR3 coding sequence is TGTGCCAGCAGAAGAGGGTTTCAAGATACGCAGTATTTT. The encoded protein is CASRRGFQDTQYF.